These 4 T cell receptor beta chains came from one sample sequenced in a study of vaccination and CD4 T cells after COVID-19. Indicated treatment: approximately 9-day PBMC culture with coronavirus spike peptide pools or control peptides (ViraFEST assay). Their antigens remain unidentified. The Oncomine TCR Beta short-read assay generated sequence data from the DNA of cultured CD4+ T cells. Each CDR3 protein gets one entry after TCRdb re-called the PCR reads with MiXCR. The sample shows thousands of distinct CDR3 sequences, around 68% of them seen only once. Sequencing input: CD4+ T cells from blood, cultured in vitro. The receptors were gathered from a human donor who had recovered from COVID-19.

V and J are TRBV20-1 and TRBJ1-5; D gene uncertain. The CDR3 has 14 residues. Per the germline V gene, CDR1 is DFQATT and CDR2 is SNEGSKA (reference sequence). V gave up 0 bases and J gave up 2 bases, with 8 bases separating them. The chain's CDR3 is CSARESRGNQPQHF. The CDR3 DNA reads TGCAGTGCTAGAGAGAGCCGGGGCAATCAGCCCCAGCATTTT.

This clonotype showed up just a few times. This chain joins TRBV2 and TRBJ2-7, with a tentative D call TRBD2 (5 bases). V was cut by 4 bases and J by 6 bases, with 13 bases left in between. CDR1 and CDR2 from the germline V gene are SNHLY and FYNNEI. This CDR3 is built from 13 residues. This CDR3 is CASSGVGDIEQYF. For the CDR3, the DNA is TGTGCCAGCAGTGGGGTCGGGGATATCGAGCAGTACTTC. Full variable domain (outside the CDR3, taken from reference TRBV2 and TRBJ2-7): EPEVTQTPSHQVTQMGQEVILRCVPISNHLYFYWYRQILGQKVEFLVSFYNNEISEKSEIFDDQFSVERPDGSNFTLKIRSTKLEDSAMYFCASSGVGDIEQYFGPGTRLTVT.

This clonotype showed up just a few times. The CDR3 nucleotides are TGTGCCAGTAGTATCAGCCCAGGGAACTACGAGCAGTACTTC. This translates into CASSISPGNYEQYF. The chain combines TRBV19 with TRBJ2-7; D may be TRBD1 (5 bases). This CDR3 region has 14 residues. The germline CDR1 and CDR2 sequences are LNHDA and SQIVND (reference sequence). The V end lost 3 bases, the J end lost 3 bases, and 12 bases lay between the germline ends.

J is TRBJ2-7 and V is TRBV20-1; D might be TRBD2 (6 bases). This CDR3 has 15 amino acids. CDR1 and CDR2 (germline): DFQATT, SNEGSKA (reference sequence). V was trimmed by 5 bases and J by 1 base, leaving 18 bases between them. DNA for the CDR3: TGCAGTGCTCTCAACCCCGGAGGGGCTTCCTACGAGCAGTACTTC. It encodes CSALNPGGASYEQYF.